The 13 T cell receptor beta chains below were found in one sample sequenced in a study of T cell changes during pregnancy in multiple sclerosis. Profiling relied on immunoSEQ multiplex PCR, and the TCRdb table lists in-frame clones only, not all of them. The sample lists 60,000 to 85,000 clones; around 90% were seen once. The specimen was peripheral blood, collected in the second trimester of pregnancy. Receptors were obtained from a female donor in good health, enrolled as a control in a pregnancy study.

In DNA, the CDR3 is TGTGCCAGCAGTGACGCACCTGATAGCGGGAGATTCAAGTATTTT. Translating gives CASSDAPDSGRFKYF. This sequence joins TRBV6-4 and TRBJ2-3; TRBD2 matches 9 bases. Trimming at V came to 2 bases and at J to 13 bases, leaving 13 bases not matched to a gene. CDR1 MRHNA and CDR2 SNTAGT come from the germline V gene. The CDR3 runs 15 residues.

The genes are TRBV30 and TRBJ2-5, with D possibly being TRBD2 (7 bases). This CDR3 is 13 amino acids long. Per the germline V gene, CDR1 is GTSNPN and CDR2 is SVGIG (reference sequence). V was trimmed by 7 bases and J by 4 bases, leaving 16 bases between them. The CDR3 protein is CASGRGLRETQYF. The CDR3 nucleotides are TGTGCCTCCGGGCGGGGGCTGCGAGAGACCCAGTACTTC.

This clone is a singleton in its sample. The chain recombines TRBV19 with TRBJ1-1, with D possibly matching TRBD1 (6 bases). The V end was cut by 1 base, the J end by 2 bases, with 11 bases between. Germline CDR1 and CDR2: LNHDA and SQIVND (reference sequence). This CDR3 has 15 amino acids. The CDR3 protein is CASSIVLGGNTEAFF. CDR3 DNA sequence: TGTGCCAGTAGTATAGTCCTAGGGGGAAACACTGAAGCTTTCTTT.

The CDR3 DNA is TGTGCCAGCAGCCCCCGGGGGGGGATAGGGACAGATACGCAGTATTTT. Translation: CASSPRGGIGTDTQYF. The chain uses TRBV11-3 and TRBJ2-3; 8 bases agree with TRBD2. V lost 5 bases to trimming and J lost 3 bases; unmatched junction nucleotides: 10. CDR3 size: 16 residues. Looked up from germline, CDR1 is SGHNT and CDR2 is YENEEA.

The rearrangement uses TRBV6-5 and TRBJ2-5; the D is unclear. V gave up 6 bases and J gave up 1 base, with 9 bases separating them. This CDR3 spans 13 amino acids. Germline values: CDR1 MNHEY, CDR2 SVGAGI. The CDR3, as DNA: TGTGCCAGCAGCCCCCCATCCCAAGAGACCCAGTACTTC. This sequence encodes CASSPPSQETQYF.

This clone came up once. V is TRBV5-1 and J is TRBJ2-7, with D maybe TRBD1 (5 bases). This CDR3 contains 12 residues. The germline CDR1 and CDR2 sequences are SGHRS and YFSETQ. The V end was cut by 2 bases, the J end by 12 bases, with 15 bases between. The CDR3 DNA reads TGCGCCAGCAGCTTAACCTCGGACACCCGGTACTTC. This gives the protein CASSLTSDTRYF. Drawing the rest from reference TRBV5-1 and TRBJ2-7, the complete variable domain is KAGVTQTPRYLIKTRGQQVTLSCSPISGHRSVSWYQQTPGQGLQFLFEYFSETQRNKGNFPGRFSGRQFSNSRSEMNVSTLELGDSALYLCASSLTSDTRYFGPGTRLTVT.

This clone was detected only a few times. The chain carries TRBV19 and TRBJ1-2, with TRBD1 as a possible D gene (5 bases). This CDR3 is 15 amino acids long. Trimming removed 0 bases from V and 4 bases from J, with 12 bases in between. Germline V gene sequence: CDR1 LNHDA, CDR2 SQIVND (reference sequence). CDR3 sequence reads: CASSIERGGSYGYTF. The CDR3 DNA reads as TGTGCCAGTAGTATAGAGCGGGGCGGGTCCTATGGCTACACCTTC.

CDR3 protein: CASSSDRESEAFF. Written as DNA, the CDR3 is TGTGCCAGCAGTTCGGACAGGGAGAGTGAAGCTTTCTTT. The V and J genes are TRBV6-6 and TRBJ1-1, with 8 bases identical to TRBD1. V shed 4 bases, J shed 7 bases, and the junction held 5 bases outside the gene matches. The CDR3 spans 13 residues. Germline CDR1 reads MNHNY; CDR2 reads SVGAGI (reference sequence).

This chain uses TRBV6-5 with TRBJ2-5, with D possibly matching TRBD2 (5 bases). The CDR3 spans 13 residues. V dropped 8 bases and J dropped 4 bases, with 14 bases sitting between them. Germline V lookup: CDR1 MNHEY, CDR2 SVGAGI. CDR3 sequence: CASPVRGLETQYF. The CDR3 nucleotides are TGTGCCAGCCCCGTCCGAGGGCTAGAGACCCAGTACTTC.

The genes are TRBV5-1 and TRBJ1-2; 7 nucleotides agree with TRBD1. This CDR3 has 16 residues. The germline V gene has CDR1 SGHRS and CDR2 YFSETQ. The V gene end was trimmed by 2 bases and the J gene end by 2 bases; junction bases not matched to a gene: 9. CDR3 nucleotide sequence: TGCGCCAGCAGCTTAACCATGGACAGGATGAACTATGGCTACACCTTC. It is translated as CASSLTMDRMNYGYTF. Based on the CDR3 plus reference TRBV5-1 and TRBJ1-2, the full variable domain is KAGVTQTPRYLIKTRGQQVTLSCSPISGHRSVSWYQQTPGQGLQFLFEYFSETQRNKGNFPGRFSGRQFSNSRSEMNVSTLELGDSALYLCASSLTMDRMNYGYTFGSGTRLTVV.

The chain employs TRBV2 and TRBJ2-3; possibly TRBD2 for D (6 bases). Germline V gene sequence: CDR1 SNHLY, CDR2 FYNNEI. The V and J ends lost 3 bases and 8 bases respectively, with 15 bases between them. CDR3 length: 14 residues. The CDR3: CASSDWDSTSTQYF. In nucleotides, the CDR3 is TGTGCCAGCAGTGACTGGGACTCGACGTCTACGCAGTATTTT.

This chain links TRBV9 with TRBJ1-2; possible D gene TRBD1, 5 bases. There are 14 residues in the CDR3. Germline assignment: CDR1 SGDLS and CDR2 YYNGEE. With 0 bases removed from V and 2 bases from J, the gap between germline ends came to 8 bases. CDR3 DNA: TGTGCCAGCAGCGTAGCCCAGGGAAACTATGGCTACACCTTC. Its translation is CASSVAQGNYGYTF.

Concerning this clone itself: At one of its ends the junction is not consistent with the germline gene, which may arise from a read error. The chain employs TRBV7-7 and TRBJ2-5, with 8 bases fitting TRBD2. Germline assignment: CDR1 SSHAT and CDR2 FNYEAQ (reference sequence). This CDR3 is 16 amino acids long. Here the CDR3 DNA reads TGTGCTAGCAGCGCCCGGGAGGGGGGGGTCCGAGAGACCCAGTACTTC. Protein sequence: CASSAREGGVRETQYF.